This T cell receptor beta chain came from a study of control samples from healthy donors and cancer patients. Clones were sequenced by immunoSEQ multiplex PCR, and TCRdb holds only the in-frame ones, with some missing. This sample has tens of thousands of clones, with roughly 90% found just once. This CDR3 is 11 amino acids long. The germline V gene has CDR1 SQVTM and CDR2 ANQGSEA. The V end lost 7 bases, the J end lost 5 bases, and 11 bases lay between the germline ends. This TCR came from a woman aged 55-75 years with head and neck cancer. Sequenced material: PBMCs. The V and J genes are TRBV29-1 and TRBJ2-5; tentative D call: TRBD2 (6 bases). CDR3 in amino acids: CSAGGSETQYF. The CDR3, as DNA: TGCAGCGCCGGGGGTAGTGAGACCCAGTACTTC.